The 2 T cell receptor beta chains presented below share a single source sample, sequenced in a study of blood T cell repertoires in COVID-19. The assay was immunoSEQ multiplex PCR, and TCRdb's table has in-frame clones only and misses some. In the table there are approximately 200,000 clones, about 87% of which are singletons. Sequencing used PBMCs or T cells enriched from blood (not recorded which). These receptors were taken from a man aged 25-45 years who had recovered from COVID-19.

DNA of the CDR3: TGTGCCAGTAGATCGCCGGGGGGCTCCTACGAGCAGTACTTC. Encoded protein: CASRSPGGSYEQYF. V gene TRBV19 combines with J gene TRBJ2-7; 7 nucleotides match TRBD2. Germline CDR1 and CDR2: LNHDA and SQIVND (reference sequence). CDR3 length equals 14 residues. Germline trimming cut 6 bases from V and 0 bases from J; bases unmatched to any gene: 5.

V usage is TRBV6-5 and J usage is TRBJ2-6; D not resolved. Germline values: CDR1 MNHEY, CDR2 SVGAGI. CDR3 length equals 16 residues. V lost 0 bases to trimming and J lost 0 bases, with 6 bases between them. The CDR3 sequence: CASSYSRNSGANVLTF. The CDR3 nucleotides read TGTGCCAGCAGTTACTCGAGAAACTCTGGGGCCAACGTCCTGACTTTC.